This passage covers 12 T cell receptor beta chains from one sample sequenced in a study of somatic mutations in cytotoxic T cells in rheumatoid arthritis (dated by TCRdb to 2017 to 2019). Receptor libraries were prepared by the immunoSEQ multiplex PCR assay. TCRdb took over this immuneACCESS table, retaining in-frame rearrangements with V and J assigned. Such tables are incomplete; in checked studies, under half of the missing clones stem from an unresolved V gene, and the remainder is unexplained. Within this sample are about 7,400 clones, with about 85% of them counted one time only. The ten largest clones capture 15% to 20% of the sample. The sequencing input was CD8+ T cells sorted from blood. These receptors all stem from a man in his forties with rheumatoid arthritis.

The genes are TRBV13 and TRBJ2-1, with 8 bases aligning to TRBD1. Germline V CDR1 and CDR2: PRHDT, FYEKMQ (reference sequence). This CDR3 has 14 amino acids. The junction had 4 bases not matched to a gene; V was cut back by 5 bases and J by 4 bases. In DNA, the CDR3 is TGTGCCAGCAGCCTCGACAGGGGTTACAATGAGCAGTTCTTC. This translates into CASSLDRGYNEQFF.

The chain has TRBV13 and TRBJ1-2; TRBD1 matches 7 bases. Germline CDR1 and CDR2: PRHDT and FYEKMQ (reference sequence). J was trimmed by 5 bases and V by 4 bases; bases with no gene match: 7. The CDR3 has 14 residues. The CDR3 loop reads CASSSGGGDYGYTF. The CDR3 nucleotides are TGTGCCAGCAGCTCGGGAGGGGGCGATTATGGCTACACCTTC.

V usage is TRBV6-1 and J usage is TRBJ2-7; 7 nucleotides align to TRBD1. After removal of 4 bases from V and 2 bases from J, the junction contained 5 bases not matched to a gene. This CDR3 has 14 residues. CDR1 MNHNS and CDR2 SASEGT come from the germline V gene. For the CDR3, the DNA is TGTGCCAGCAGTGTAGGGACAGTAACCTACGAGCAGTACTTC. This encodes CASSVGTVTYEQYF.

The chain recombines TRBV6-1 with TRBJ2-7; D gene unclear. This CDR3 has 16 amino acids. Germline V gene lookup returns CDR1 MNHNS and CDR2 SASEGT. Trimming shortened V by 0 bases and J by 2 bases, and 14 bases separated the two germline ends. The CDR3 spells CASSEAPMEYTYEQYV. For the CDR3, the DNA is TGTGCCAGCAGTGAAGCGCCGATGGAGTATACCTACGAGCAGTACGTC.

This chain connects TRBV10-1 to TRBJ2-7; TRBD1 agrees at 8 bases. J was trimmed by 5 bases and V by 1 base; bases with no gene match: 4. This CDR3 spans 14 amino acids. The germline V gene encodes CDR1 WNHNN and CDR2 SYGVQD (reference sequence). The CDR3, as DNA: TGCGCCAGCAGTGAGTTTGGACAGGGTGACGAGCAGTACTTC. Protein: CASSEFGQGDEQYF.

The CDR3 region has the DNA TGTGCCACCAGCGCTGCCGCTCAGGGGTCGACCGGGGAGCTGTTTTTT. This sequence encodes CATSAAAQGSTGELFF. The chain uses TRBV15 and TRBJ2-2; D might be TRBD1 (6 bases). The V gene's germline CDR1 is LNHNV and CDR2 YYDKDF (reference sequence). Trimming removed 5 bases from V and 5 bases from J, with 18 bases in between. The CDR3 covers 16 residues.

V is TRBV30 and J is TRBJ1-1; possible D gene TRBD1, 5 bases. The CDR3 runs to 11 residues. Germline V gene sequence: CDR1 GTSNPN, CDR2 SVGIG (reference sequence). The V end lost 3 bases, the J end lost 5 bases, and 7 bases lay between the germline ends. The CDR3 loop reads CAWRRGTEAFF. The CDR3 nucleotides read TGTGCCTGGAGAAGGGGTACTGAAGCTTTCTTT.

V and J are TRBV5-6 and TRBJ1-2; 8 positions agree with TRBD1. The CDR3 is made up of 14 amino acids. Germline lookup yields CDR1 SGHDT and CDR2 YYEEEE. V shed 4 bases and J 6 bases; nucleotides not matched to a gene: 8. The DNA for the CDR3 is TGTGCCAGCAGCGAATTGGACAGGGTTGATGGCTACACCTTC. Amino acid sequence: CASSELDRVDGYTF.

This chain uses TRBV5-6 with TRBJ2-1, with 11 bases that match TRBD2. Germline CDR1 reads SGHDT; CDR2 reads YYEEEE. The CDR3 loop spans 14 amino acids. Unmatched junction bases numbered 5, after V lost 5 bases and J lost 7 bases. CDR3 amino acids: CASSFGTSGNEQFF. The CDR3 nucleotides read TGTGCCAGCAGTTTCGGGACTAGCGGTAATGAGCAGTTCTTC.

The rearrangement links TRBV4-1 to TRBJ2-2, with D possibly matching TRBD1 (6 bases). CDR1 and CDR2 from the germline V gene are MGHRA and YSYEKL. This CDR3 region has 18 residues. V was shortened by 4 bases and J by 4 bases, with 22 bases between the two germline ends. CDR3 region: CASSRKLQDSLGTGELFF. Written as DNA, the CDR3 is TGCGCCAGCAGCCGAAAACTCCAGGACAGCTTGGGCACCGGGGAGCTGTTTTTT.

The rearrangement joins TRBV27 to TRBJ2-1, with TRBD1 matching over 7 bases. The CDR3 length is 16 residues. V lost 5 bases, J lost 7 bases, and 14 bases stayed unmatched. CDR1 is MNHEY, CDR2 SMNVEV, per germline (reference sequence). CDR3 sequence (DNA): TGTGCCAGCAGTCTGCTTATACAGGGGAATTGGAATGAGCAGTTCTTC. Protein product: CASSLLIQGNWNEQFF.

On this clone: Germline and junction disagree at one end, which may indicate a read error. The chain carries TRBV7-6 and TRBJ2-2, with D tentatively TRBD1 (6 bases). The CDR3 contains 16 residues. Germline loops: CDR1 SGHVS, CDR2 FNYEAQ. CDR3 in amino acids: CASSLFSGAGTGELLF. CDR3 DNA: TGTGCCAGCAGCTTATTTTCAGGGGCAGGCACCGGGGAGCTGCTTTTT.